Shown below are 28 T cell receptor beta chains from a single sample sequenced in a study of radiation and T cells in renal cell carcinoma. The data were produced by immunoSEQ multiplex PCR, yet TCRdb's version contains in-frame clones alone and is incomplete. Of tens of thousands of clones in the sample, 65% to 90% were seen once. Documented time point: baseline pretreatment blood. Sample treatment: 15 Gy SBRT to primary tumor, nephrectomy 4 weeks later. Sequences were derived from blood, sampled from a patient whose treatment included radiotherapy and nephrectomy. These TCRs come from a woman in her 70s with renal cell carcinoma.

The rearrangement joins TRBV2 to TRBJ2-1; 9 nucleotides line up with TRBD2. Germline V gives CDR1 SNHLY, CDR2 FYNNEI. The CDR3 totals 15 residues. V lost 4 bases and J lost 5; bases outside the gene matches: 6. The CDR3 protein is CASSVAGGVDNEQFF. The CDR3 region has the DNA TGTGCCAGCAGTGTGGCGGGGGGGGTTGACAATGAGCAGTTCTTC.

The CDR3 bases are TGTGCCAGCAGCCTGGACGGGGGCGGAACTCAGCCCCAGCATTTT. Amino acids: CASSLDGGGTQPQHF. The chain recombines TRBV5-4 with TRBJ1-5; maybe TRBD1 (6 bases). The CDR3 is 15 amino acids. Germline V gives CDR1 SGHNT, CDR2 YYREEE (reference sequence). The germline V and J ends were trimmed by 4 bases and 6 bases, with 17 bases remaining between them.

The V and J genes are TRBV5-1 and TRBJ2-2, with D tentatively TRBD2 (6 bases). This CDR3 spans 16 amino acids. Germline V lookup: CDR1 SGHRS, CDR2 YFSETQ. V was clipped by 2 bases and J by 3 bases, with 14 bases between them. The CDR3 DNA reads TGCGCCAGCAGCTTACCTTCCGGGGGAGACACCGGGGAGCTGTTTTTT. This sequence encodes CASSLPSGGDTGELFF.

The V and J genes are TRBV10-2 and TRBJ1-1; D ambiguous. The V gene's germline CDR1 is WSHSY and CDR2 SAAADI. Trimming removed 3 bases from V and 0 bases from J, with 8 bases in between. This CDR3 spans 14 amino acids. The CDR3 reads CASSEAWLNTEAFF. CDR3 sequence (DNA): TGCGCCAGCAGTGAAGCATGGCTGAACACTGAAGCTTTCTTT.

The V gene is TRBV15, the J gene TRBJ1-6; D remains unclear. Germline V gene lookup returns CDR1 LNHNV and CDR2 YYDKDF (reference sequence). V shed 1 base and J shed 7 bases, with 8 bases lying between them. The CDR3 length is 14 residues. Written as DNA, the CDR3 is TGTGCCACCAGCAGAGGAGAGGTAAATTCACCCCTCCACTTT. This codes for CATSRGEVNSPLHF.

The chain carries TRBV6-1 and TRBJ2-4; D is uncertain. Germline values: CDR1 MNHNS, CDR2 SASEGT. The V and J ends lost 7 bases and 6 bases respectively, with 7 bases between them. This CDR3 contains 11 residues. The DNA of the CDR3 is TGTGCCAGCACCTATAGAAACATTCAGTACTTC. This codes for CASTYRNIQYF.

CDR3: CASSSPRRGGGRETQYF. CDR3 coding DNA: TGTGCCAGCTCGTCACCGAGACGGGGGGGCGGCCGAGAGACCCAGTACTTC. The chain links TRBV18 to TRBJ2-5, with TRBD2 matching 8 bases. This CDR3 has 17 residues. V gave up 6 bases and J gave up 4 bases; unmatched junction bases: 16. The germline V gene encodes CDR1 KGHSH and CDR2 LQKENI.

This clone has only one observation. In DNA, the CDR3 is TGTGCCAGTAGGGAACAGGGGGCGCGGAATGGCTACACCTTC. It encodes CASREQGARNGYTF. V usage is TRBV19 and J usage is TRBJ1-2, with 9 bases identical to TRBD1. Germline assignment: CDR1 LNHDA and CDR2 SQIVND (reference sequence). After removal of 6 bases from V and 6 bases from J, the junction contained 8 bases not matched to a gene. The CDR3 extends over 14 amino acids. The whole variable domain, filled in from reference TRBV19 and TRBJ1-2, reads DGGITQSPKYLFRKEGQNVTLSCEQNLNHDAMYWYRQDPGQGLRLIYYSQIVNDFQKGDIAEGYSVSREKKESFPLTVTSAQKNPTAFYLCASREQGARNGYTFGSGTRLTVV.

This clone was found a few times. This rearrangement joins TRBV6-6 to TRBJ1-1, with D perhaps matching TRBD1 (6 bases). The CDR3 covers 14 residues. From germline, CDR1 is MNHNY and CDR2 SVGAGI (reference sequence). Deletions cut 7 bases from V and 2 bases from J, with 14 bases between. Here the CDR3 DNA reads TGTGCCAGCATTGAGGGGGTATATAACACTGAAGCTTTCTTT. Residues: CASIEGVYNTEAFF.

This clone was counted a single time. This chain joins TRBV27 and TRBJ1-2; D gene unclear. The CDR3 covers 10 residues. Germline V gene sequence: CDR1 MNHEY, CDR2 SMNVEV (reference sequence). Between the trimmed V and J ends, which lost 5 bases and 7 bases, there was a span of 5 bases. The CDR3 nucleotides are TGTGCCAGCAGTGGGTCTGGCTACACCTTC. Amino acid sequence: CASSGSGYTF.

CDR3: CASETSGGDYTQYF. The CDR3 region has the DNA TGTGCCAGCGAGACTAGCGGGGGGGACTATACGCAGTATTTT. This chain joins TRBV11-1 and TRBJ2-3, with 14 bases matching TRBD2. CDR1 is SGHAT and CDR2 is FQDESV in the germline V gene (reference sequence). CDR3 length: 14 residues. V was pared by 8 bases and J by 7 bases, with 5 bases of the junction left unmatched.

This clone has only a few counts. The chain recombines TRBV9 with TRBJ2-7, with 11 bases fitting TRBD2. Germline CDR1 and CDR2: SGDLS and YYNGEE. The CDR3 runs 14 residues. V lost 1 base, J lost 6 bases, and 3 bases stayed unmatched. The CDR3 reads CASSVQTSGSEQYF. As DNA, the CDR3 is TGTGCCAGCAGCGTACAAACTAGCGGGAGCGAGCAGTACTTC.

The rearrangement uses TRBV5-4 and TRBJ2-3; D may be TRBD2 (6 bases). Germline V gene sequence: CDR1 SGHNT, CDR2 YYREEE (reference sequence). The CDR3 consists of 14 residues. V gave up 4 bases and J gave up 4 bases, with 13 bases separating them. The CDR3 region has the DNA TGTGCCAGCAGCCCAAAGGGCGGGGCAGATACGCAGTATTTT. Residues: CASSPKGGADTQYF.

V gene TRBV4-1 combines with J gene TRBJ2-7, with TRBD2 matching over 9 bases. The junction had 10 bases not matched to a gene; V was cut back by 4 bases and J by 0 bases. The V gene's germline CDR1 is MGHRA and CDR2 YSYEKL. This CDR3 contains 17 residues. This CDR3 is CASSRLAGIESSYEQYF. In DNA, the CDR3 is TGCGCCAGCAGCCGTCTAGCGGGAATTGAGAGCTCCTACGAGCAGTACTTC.

This clone showed up just once. The rearrangement links TRBV4-3 to TRBJ2-7; unclear D gene. The CDR3 contains 16 residues. The V end was cut by 0 bases, the J end by 2 bases, with 14 bases between. Germline V CDR1 and CDR2: LGHNA, YSLEER. The CDR3 DNA sequence: TGCGCCAGCAGCCAAGATATGCGCGGACGGACCTACGAGCAGTACTTC. Translation: CASSQDMRGRTYEQYF.

V and J are TRBV2 and TRBJ2-1; D is perhaps TRBD2 (5 bases). The V and J ends lost 0 bases and 8 bases respectively, with 11 bases between them. Germline V CDR1 and CDR2: SNHLY, FYNNEI. The CDR3 covers 14 residues. The chain's CDR3 is CASSEASASYEQFF. DNA of the CDR3: TGTGCCAGCAGTGAAGCGTCGGCTAGCTATGAGCAGTTCTTC.

The V gene is TRBV7-2, the J gene TRBJ2-1, with 8 positions matching TRBD1. The CDR3 is made up of 15 amino acids. Germline V gives CDR1 SGHTA, CDR2 FQGNSA. With V trimmed by 10 bases and J by 2 bases, 10 bases remained unmatched. CDR3 region: CAIPNRDRPYNEQFF. The CDR3 region has the DNA TGTGCCATCCCCAACCGGGACAGGCCCTACAATGAGCAGTTCTTC. Full variable domain (remainder filled in from reference TRBV7-2 and TRBJ2-1): GAGVSQSPSNKVTEKGKDVELRCDPISGHTALYWYRQSLGQGLEFLIYFQGNSAPDKSGLPSDRFSAERTGGSVSTLTIQRTQQEDSAVYLCAIPNRDRPYNEQFFGPGTRLTVL.

This clone was found once. The genes are TRBV19 and TRBJ2-7, with TRBD1 identical over 10 bases. The CDR3 runs 14 residues. Germline trimming cut 3 bases from V and 3 bases from J; bases unmatched to any gene: 2. Germline assignment: CDR1 LNHDA and CDR2 SQIVND (reference sequence). Written as DNA, the CDR3 is TGTGCCAGTAGTATCGGGACAGGGGTCTACGAGCAGTACTTC. It encodes CASSIGTGVYEQYF.

This clone was counted once. The rearrangement links TRBV5-1 to TRBJ2-2; tentative D call: TRBD1 (6 bases). CDR3 length: 14 amino acids. The V end lost 0 bases, the J end lost 7 bases, and 10 bases lay between the germline ends. Germline lookup yields CDR1 SGHRS and CDR2 YFSETQ. In DNA form, the CDR3 reads TGCGCCAGCAGCTTGGCCGGGACAAGCGGGGAGCTGTTTTTT. It codes for CASSLAGTSGELFF.

This clone was recorded once. The chain uses TRBV7-9 and TRBJ2-1; unclear D gene. Trimming removed 1 base from V and 0 bases from J, with 7 bases in between. CDR3 length: 15 residues. From germline, CDR1 is SEHNR and CDR2 FQNEAQ (reference sequence). This chain's CDR3 is CASSLGAVSYNEQFF. The CDR3 DNA sequence: TGTGCCAGCAGCTTAGGCGCAGTCTCCTACAATGAGCAGTTCTTC.

The rearrangement joins TRBV4-1 to TRBJ2-7, with D perhaps given as TRBD1 or TRBD2 (5 bases each). Germline CDR1 reads MGHRA; CDR2 reads YSYEKL. The CDR3 consists of 16 residues. The V gene lost 0 bases and the J gene lost 5 bases, with 17 bases spanning the gap. CDR3 DNA sequence: TGCGCCAGCAGCCAAGATCATGCCAGGGCGAGGGACGAGCAGTACTTC. It codes for CASSQDHARARDEQYF.

CDR3 sequence (DNA): TGTGCCAGCAGCTTGAATACCGCCCTCTACGAGCAGTACTTC. This encodes CASSLNTALYEQYF. The chain links TRBV11-2 to TRBJ2-7; D uncertain. Deletions cut 3 bases from V and 3 bases from J, with 12 bases between. This CDR3 spans 14 amino acids. Germline CDR1 is SGHAT and CDR2 is FQNNGV. The complete variable domain, with remaining parts taken from reference TRBV11-2 and TRBJ2-7, reads EAGVAQSPRYKIIEKRQSVAFWCNPISGHATLYWYQQILGQGPKLLIQFQNNGVVDDSQLPKDRFSAERLKGVDSTLKIQPAKLEDSAVYLCASSLNTALYEQYFGPGTRLTVT.

V is TRBV7-2 and J is TRBJ2-4; TRBD1 matches 7 bases. V gave up 5 bases and J gave up 5 bases; unmatched junction bases: 3. Germline assignment: CDR1 SGHTA and CDR2 FQGNSA. The CDR3 is 13 residues long. This CDR3 is CASSTGQENIQYF. The CDR3 DNA reads TGTGCCAGCAGCACAGGACAGGAAAACATTCAGTACTTC.

CDR3 sequence (DNA): TGTGCCAGTACCTCGACAGGGTTAGGTGGAAACACCATATATTTT. Its protein product is CASTSTGLGGNTIYF. V and J are TRBV19 and TRBJ1-3; 7 bases align to TRBD1. The germline V gene has CDR1 LNHDA and CDR2 SQIVND (reference sequence). With V trimmed by 7 bases and J by 3 bases, 9 bases remained unmatched. CDR3 length: 15 residues.

The genes are TRBV11-2 and TRBJ2-1; 10 bases are shared with TRBD2. Germline lookup yields CDR1 SGHAT and CDR2 FQNNGV. The CDR3 covers 15 residues. V lost 5 bases, J lost 5 bases, and 6 bases stayed unmatched. CDR3 amino acids: CASSALAGENNEQFF. CDR3 DNA sequence: TGTGCCAGCAGCGCTCTAGCGGGAGAAAACAATGAGCAGTTCTTC.

This chain joins TRBV5-1 and TRBJ2-5; TRBD2 agrees at 9 bases. There are 16 residues in the CDR3. With 0 bases clipped from V and 5 bases from J, the junction kept 8 bases outside the gene matches. In germline, CDR1 is SGHRS, CDR2 YFSETQ. CDR3: CASSLAPAGGMETQYF. Here the CDR3 DNA reads TGCGCCAGCAGCTTGGCTCCAGCGGGGGGTATGGAGACCCAGTACTTC.

The genes are TRBV5-6 and TRBJ1-1; TRBD1 aligns across 7 bases. The CDR3 sequence is 16 residues long. Germline V gene sequence: CDR1 SGHDT, CDR2 YYEEEE. Trimming took 4 bases from V and 3 from J; bases not matched to a gene: 12. The CDR3 sequence is CASSGTAKRVDTEAFF. CDR3 DNA sequence: TGTGCCAGCAGCGGGACAGCGAAGAGGGTTGACACTGAAGCTTTCTTT.

This chain joins TRBV5-4 and TRBJ2-7; possibly TRBD2 for D (6 bases). Deletions cut 2 bases from V and 0 bases from J, with 12 bases between. CDR1 and CDR2 from the germline V gene are SGHNT and YYREEE (reference sequence). CDR3 length: 15 amino acids. CDR3 nucleotides: TGTGCCAGCAGCTTTGGCGGGATAAGCTCCTACGAGCAGTACTTC. The encoded protein is CASSFGGISSYEQYF.